Ten or more counts support the clone carrying this T cell receptor beta chain. Its cognate antigen is unknown. This sample was included in a study of T-cell reconstitution after alpha-beta-depleted transplantation in children. V was shortened by 0 bases and J by 0 bases, with 17 bases between the two germline ends. In germline, CDR1 is LGHNA, CDR2 YSLEER. The CDR3 contains 18 residues. Unique molecular identifiers were incorporated into the prepared TCRbeta library. TCRdb re-derived calls from the PCR reads in MiXCR, one entry per CDR3 protein. The sample records about 20,000 distinct CDR3 sequences, 10% to 15% being singletons. Whole-study findings and limits: T-cell counts and diversity at one year post-transplant came mainly from newly produced T cells. Two months or so post-transplant, alpha-beta T cells reportedly derived from several hundred expanded graft clones.

The receptor's source is a female patient aged 2-15 years who had a stem cell transplant for congenital amegakaryocytic thrombocytopenia, so the T cells may come from the graft donor. Sequenced here: PBMCs, mostly from graft donor cells, sampled 60 days after TCRalphabeta/CD19-depleted stem cell transplant. The chain has TRBV4-3 and TRBJ1-2; D not resolved. Here the CDR3 reads CASSQELAPQGSNYGYTF. CDR3 coding DNA: TGCGCCAGCAGCCAAGAACTAGCCCCCCAAGGTTCTAACTATGGCTACACCTTC.